This TCR beta chain was profiled in a study of molecular identifiers for immune sequencing clone quantification. Study details: The replicate experiment used RNA from approximately 20,000 or 100,000 naive CD8 cells. This RNA was split into five aliquots, and four of them were sequenced. Points from the study as a whole: More than 99% of effector molecules, versus under 1% of naive-cell molecules, belonged to clones above 20 RNA copies.

In preparing bulk TCR libraries, previously described methods and listed TCR primers were used. TCRdb itself ran the PCR reads through MiXCR, one entry per CDR3 protein. Of more than 450,000 distinct CDR3 sequences in the sample, about a fifth were seen once. This clonotype was counted many times. The antigen remains undetermined. The trim removed 5 bases at V and 4 bases at J, leaving 6 bases unmatched. The germline gives CDR1 GTSNPN, CDR2 SVGIG (reference sequence). This CDR3 has 14 residues. The V and J genes are TRBV30 and TRBJ2-3; TRBD2 matches 10 bases. The TCR was taken from a human donor in good health. Some libraries in this study had Jurkat cell RNA spiked in. Sequencing was done on a sample of naive CD8+ T cells from blood, with Jurkat cell RNA spiked in. Subset noted: FACS-sorted CD8+CD4-CCR7+CD45RA+ naive T cells. The CDR3, as DNA: TGTGCCTGGGATCTAGCGGGAGAAGCAGATACGCAGTATTTT. Translated, it gives CAWDLAGEADTQYF.